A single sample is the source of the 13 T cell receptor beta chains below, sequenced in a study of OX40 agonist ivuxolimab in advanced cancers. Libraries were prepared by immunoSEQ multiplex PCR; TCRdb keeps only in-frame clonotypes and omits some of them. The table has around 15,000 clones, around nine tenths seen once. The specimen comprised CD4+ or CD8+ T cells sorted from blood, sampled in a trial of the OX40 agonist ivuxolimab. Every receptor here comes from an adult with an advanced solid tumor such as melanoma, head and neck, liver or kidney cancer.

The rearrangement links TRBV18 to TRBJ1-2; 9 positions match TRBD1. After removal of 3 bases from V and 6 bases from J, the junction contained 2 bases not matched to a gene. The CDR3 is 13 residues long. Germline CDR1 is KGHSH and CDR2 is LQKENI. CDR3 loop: CASSPGTGNGYTF. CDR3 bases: TGTGCCAGCTCACCCGGGACAGGGAATGGCTACACCTTC.

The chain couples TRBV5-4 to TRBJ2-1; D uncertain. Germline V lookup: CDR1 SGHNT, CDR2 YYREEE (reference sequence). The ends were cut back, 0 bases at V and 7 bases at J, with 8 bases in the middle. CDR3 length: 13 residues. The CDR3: CASSLGLQNEQFF. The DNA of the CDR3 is TGTGCCAGCAGCTTGGGACTTCAAAATGAGCAGTTCTTC.

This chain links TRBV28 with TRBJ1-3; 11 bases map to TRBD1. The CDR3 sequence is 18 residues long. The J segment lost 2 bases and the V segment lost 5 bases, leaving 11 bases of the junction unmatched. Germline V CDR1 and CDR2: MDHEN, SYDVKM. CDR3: CASSQYRDRGITGNTIYF. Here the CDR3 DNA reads TGTGCCAGCAGTCAATACAGGGACAGGGGGATCACTGGAAACACCATATATTTT. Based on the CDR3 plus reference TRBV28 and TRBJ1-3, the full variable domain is DVKVTQSSRYLVKRTGEKVFLECVQDMDHENMFWYRQDPGLGLRLIYFSYDVKMKEKGDIPEGYSVSREKKERFSLILESASTNQTSMYLCASSQYRDRGITGNTIYFGEGSWLTVV.

CDR3 loop: CASSINRGLYNSPLHF. The DNA of the CDR3 is TGTGCCAGCAGTATCAACAGGGGCCTTTATAATTCACCCCTCCACTTT. The chain carries TRBV27 and TRBJ1-6, with TRBD1 matching over 7 bases. The germline gives CDR1 MNHEY, CDR2 SMNVEV (reference sequence). This CDR3 has 16 residues. Trimming at V came to 5 bases and at J to 4 bases, leaving 8 bases not matched to a gene.

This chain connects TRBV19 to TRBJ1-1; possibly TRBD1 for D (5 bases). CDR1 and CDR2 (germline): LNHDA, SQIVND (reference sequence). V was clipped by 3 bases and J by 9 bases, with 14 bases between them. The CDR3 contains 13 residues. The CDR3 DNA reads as TGTGCCAGTAGTATGTCTTCCCAGGGAAAAGCTTTCTTT. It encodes CASSMSSQGKAFF.

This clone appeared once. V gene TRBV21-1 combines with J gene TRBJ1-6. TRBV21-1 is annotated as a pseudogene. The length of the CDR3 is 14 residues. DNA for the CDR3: TGTGCCAGCAGCTCTCCCCGCGGTAGTTCACCCCTCCACTTT. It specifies CASSSPRGSSPLHF.

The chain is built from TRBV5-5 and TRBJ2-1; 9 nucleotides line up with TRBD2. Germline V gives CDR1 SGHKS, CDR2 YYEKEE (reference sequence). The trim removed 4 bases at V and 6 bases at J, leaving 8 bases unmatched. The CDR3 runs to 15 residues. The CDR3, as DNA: TGTGCCAGCAGCCTTGGGGGACTAGCATCCAATGAGCAGTTCTTC. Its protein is CASSLGGLASNEQFF. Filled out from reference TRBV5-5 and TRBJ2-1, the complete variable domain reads DAGVTQSPTHLIKTRGQQVTLRCSPISGHKSVSWYQQVLGQGPQFIFQYYEKEERGRGNFPDRFSARQFPNYSSELNVNALLLGDSALYLCASSLGGLASNEQFFGPGTRLTVL.

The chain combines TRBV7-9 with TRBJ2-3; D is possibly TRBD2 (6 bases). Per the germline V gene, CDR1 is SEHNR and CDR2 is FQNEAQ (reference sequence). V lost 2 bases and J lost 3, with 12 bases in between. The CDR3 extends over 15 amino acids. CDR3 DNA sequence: TGTGCCAGCAGCTTAAAAGGGGAGGTGACAGATACGCAGTATTTT. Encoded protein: CASSLKGEVTDTQYF.

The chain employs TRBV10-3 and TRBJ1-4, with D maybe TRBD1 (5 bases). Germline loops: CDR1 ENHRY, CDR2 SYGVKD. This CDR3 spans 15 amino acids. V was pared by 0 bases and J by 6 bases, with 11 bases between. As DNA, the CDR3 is TGTGCCATCAGTGAGTCCGCGGGGGTGGATGAAAAACTGTTTTTT. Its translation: CAISESAGVDEKLFF.

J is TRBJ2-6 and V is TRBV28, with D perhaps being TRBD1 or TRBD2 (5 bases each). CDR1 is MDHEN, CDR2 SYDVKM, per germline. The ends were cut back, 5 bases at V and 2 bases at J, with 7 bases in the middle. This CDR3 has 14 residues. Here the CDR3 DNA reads TGTGCCAGCAGTATGGGGGCTGGGGCCAACGTCCTGACTTTC. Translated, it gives CASSMGAGANVLTF.

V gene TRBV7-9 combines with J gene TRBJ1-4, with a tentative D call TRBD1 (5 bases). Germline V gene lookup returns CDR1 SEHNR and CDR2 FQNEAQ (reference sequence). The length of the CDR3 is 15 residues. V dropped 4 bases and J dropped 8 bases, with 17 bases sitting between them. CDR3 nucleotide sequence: TGTGCCAGCAGCTCCGCAGGCGGGGCGGGGGAAAAACTGTTTTTT. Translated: CASSSAGGAGEKLFF. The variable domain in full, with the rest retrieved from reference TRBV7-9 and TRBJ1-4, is DTGVSQNPRHKITKRGQNVTFRCDPISEHNRLYWYRQTLGQGPEFLTYFQNEAQLEKSRLLSDRFSAERPKGSFSTLEIQRTEQGDSAMYLCASSSAGGAGEKLFFGSGTQLSVL.

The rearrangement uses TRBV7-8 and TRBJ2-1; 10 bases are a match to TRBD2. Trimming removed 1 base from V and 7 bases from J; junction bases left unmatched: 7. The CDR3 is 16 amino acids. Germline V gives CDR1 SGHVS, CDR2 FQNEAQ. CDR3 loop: CASSLGSAGGGNEQFF. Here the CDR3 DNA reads TGTGCCAGCAGCTTAGGATCAGCGGGAGGGGGTAATGAGCAGTTCTTC.

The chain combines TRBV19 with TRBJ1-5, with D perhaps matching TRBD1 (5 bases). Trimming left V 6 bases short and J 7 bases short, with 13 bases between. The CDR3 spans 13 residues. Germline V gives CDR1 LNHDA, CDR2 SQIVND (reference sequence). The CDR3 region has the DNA TGTGCCAGTAGGGCGCGGGGGGAGCAGCCCCAGCATTTT. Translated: CASRARGEQPQHF.